This T cell receptor (beta chain) was captured in a study of T cell clonotyping in hematopoietic cell transplantation. Across the study: Recipients' pretransplant samples followed cytoreduction.

Note on this clone: Its target is not known.

Germline CDR1 SQVTM, CDR2 ANQGSEA. V lost 3 bases, J lost 0 bases, and 7 bases lay in between. The CDR3 covers 13 residues. Study-level results: After transplant, recipient diversity fell while pathologically expanded clonotypes grew through day 180. Graft donor and pretransplant recipient Inverse Simpson Index values predicted broader posttransplant TCR diversity. Few recipient clonotypes overlapped donors; over 95% were de novo at given depth.

The time point is: recipient sample about 28 days before transplant, after cytoreduction. Clones were read by immunoSEQ multiplex PCR, and TCRdb kept only the in-frame ones, dropping some. Of around 15,000 clones in the sample, roughly 93% were seen once. The clonotype comes from a man in his late teens or twenties with biphenotypic leukemia. Some clones in this sample may be carry-over from other donors' samples. The sample consisted of peripheral blood mononuclear cells, taken before stem cell transplant. The V gene is TRBV29-1, the J gene TRBJ2-3; no clear D. The CDR3 sequence: CSVDVGSTDTQYF. DNA for the CDR3: TGCAGCGTTGATGTAGGCAGCACAGATACGCAGTATTTT.